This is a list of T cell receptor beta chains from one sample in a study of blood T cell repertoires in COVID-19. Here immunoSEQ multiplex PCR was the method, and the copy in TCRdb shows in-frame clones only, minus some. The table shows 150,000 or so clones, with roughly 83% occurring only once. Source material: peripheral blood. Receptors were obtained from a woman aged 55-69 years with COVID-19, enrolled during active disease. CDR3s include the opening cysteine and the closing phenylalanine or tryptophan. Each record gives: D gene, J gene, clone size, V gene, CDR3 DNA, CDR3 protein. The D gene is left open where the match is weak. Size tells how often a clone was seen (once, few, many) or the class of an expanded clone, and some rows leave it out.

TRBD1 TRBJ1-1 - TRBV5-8 TGTGCCAGCAGCTTCATGCCTGGGACAGCGACCACTGAAGCTTTCTTT CASSFMPGTATTEAFF
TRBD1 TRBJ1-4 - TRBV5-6 TGTGCCAGCAGCCTAAACAGGGGGCTGGGGGAAAAACTGTTTTTT CASSLNRGLGEKLFF
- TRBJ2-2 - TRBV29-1 TGCAGCGCGAACAGGGCCACCGGGGAGCTGTTTTTT CSANRATGELFF
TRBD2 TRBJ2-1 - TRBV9 TGTGCCAGCAGCGCGCAGGGTAGCGGGAGGGCGAATGAGCAGTTCTTC CASSAQGSGRANEQFF
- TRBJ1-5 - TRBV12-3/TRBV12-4 TGTGCCAGCAGGCTTCGTTTAGATCAGCCCCAGCATTTT CASRLRLDQPQHF
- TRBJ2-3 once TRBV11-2 TGTGCCAGCAGCTTAGTGAGTAGTGCAGATACGCAGTATTTT CASSLVSSADTQYF
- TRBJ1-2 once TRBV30 TGTGCCTGGGGCACCCGGGTGCGGGGCTCCGATGGCTACACCTTC CAWGTRVRGSDGYTF
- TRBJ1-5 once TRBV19 TGTGCCAGTGGGTTGGCGGACAGTGAGAATCAGCCCCAGCATTTT CASGLADSENQPQHF
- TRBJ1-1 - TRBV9 TGTGCCAGCAGCGTAGGGCAGGGGACCACTGAAGCTTTCTTT CASSVGQGTTEAFF
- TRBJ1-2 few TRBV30 TGTGCCTGGGGCCGGGGGGGGAAGGGGTACCTCGTCTATGGCTACACCTTC CAWGRGGKGYLVYGYTF
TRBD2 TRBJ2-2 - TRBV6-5 TGTGCCAGCAGTTATCTAGCGGGAGGGCCTACTGGGGAGCTGTTTTTT CASSYLAGGPTGELFF
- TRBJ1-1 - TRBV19 TGTGCCAGTATCCAACCTCCGGGACTGAGAACAACTGAAGCTTTCTTT CASIQPPGLRTTEAFF
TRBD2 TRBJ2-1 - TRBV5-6 TGTGCCAGCAGCTATTACAGCGGGAGCTCCTACAATGAGCAGTTCTTC CASSYYSGSSYNEQFF
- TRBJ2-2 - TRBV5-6 TGTGCCAGCAGCCCTCAAGGCAGCGGGCCTAACACCGGGGAGCTGTTTTTT CASSPQGSGPNTGELFF
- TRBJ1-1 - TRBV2 TGTGCCAGCAGCAGGGTAGATACTGAAGCTTTCTTT CASSRVDTEAFF
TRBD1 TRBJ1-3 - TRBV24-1 TGTGCCACCCTTTGCCTCGACAGGGTCGGGTCGAACACCATATATTTT CATLCLDRVGSNTIYF
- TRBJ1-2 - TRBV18 TGTGCCAGCTCCGGAAACCTAGTAGGCTACACCTTC CASSGNLVGYTF
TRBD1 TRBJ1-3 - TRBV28 TGTGCCAGCAGCCCACACGGGACAGGGGGCTTCGACACCATATATTTT CASSPHGTGGFDTIYF
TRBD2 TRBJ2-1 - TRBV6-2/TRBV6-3 TGTGCCAGCAGTTACCGGAGGAGCGGGGGGGCCAATGAGCAGTTCTTC CASSYRRSGGANEQFF
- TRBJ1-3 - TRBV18 TGTGCCAGCTCACTTCCCCTCTCAGGGTCGACAGGAAACACCATATATTTT CASSLPLSGSTGNTIYF
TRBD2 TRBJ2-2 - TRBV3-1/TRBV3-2 TGTGCCAGCAGCTCCCCGGGAGGGAACACCGGGGAGCTGTTTTTT CASSSPGGNTGELFF
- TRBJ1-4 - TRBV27 TGTGCCAGCAGTCGGCCAGGGAAGTATGAAAAACTGTTTTTT CASSRPGKYEKLFF
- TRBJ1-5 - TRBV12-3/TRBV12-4 TGTGCCAGCAGAGGGGGTGGAAATCAGCCCCAGCATTTT CASRGGGNQPQHF
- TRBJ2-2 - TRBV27 TGTGCCAGCAGTTTCAGAAACACCGGGGAGCTGTTTTTT CASSFRNTGELFF